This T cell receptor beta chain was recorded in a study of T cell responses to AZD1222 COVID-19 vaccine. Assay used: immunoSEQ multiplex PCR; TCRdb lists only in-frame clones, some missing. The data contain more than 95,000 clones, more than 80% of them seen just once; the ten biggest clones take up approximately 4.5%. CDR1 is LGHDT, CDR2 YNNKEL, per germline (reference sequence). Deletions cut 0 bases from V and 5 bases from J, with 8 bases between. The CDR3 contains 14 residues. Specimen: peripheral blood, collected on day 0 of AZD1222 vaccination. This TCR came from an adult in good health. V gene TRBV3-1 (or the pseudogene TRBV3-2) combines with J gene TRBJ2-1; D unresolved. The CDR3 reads CASSQERRDNEQFF. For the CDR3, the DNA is TGTGCCAGCAGCCAAGAGCGCCGGGACAATGAGCAGTTCTTC.